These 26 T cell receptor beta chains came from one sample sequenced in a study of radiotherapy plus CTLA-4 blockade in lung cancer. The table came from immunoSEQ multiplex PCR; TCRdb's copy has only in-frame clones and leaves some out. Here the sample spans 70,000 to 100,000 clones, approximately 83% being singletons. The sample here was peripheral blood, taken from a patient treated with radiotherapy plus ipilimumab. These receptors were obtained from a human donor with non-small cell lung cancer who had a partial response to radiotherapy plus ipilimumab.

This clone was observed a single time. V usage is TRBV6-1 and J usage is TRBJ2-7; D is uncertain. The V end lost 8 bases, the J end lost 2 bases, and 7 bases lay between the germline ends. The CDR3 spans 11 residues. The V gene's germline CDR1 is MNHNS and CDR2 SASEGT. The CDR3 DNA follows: TGTGCCAGCGGGCGCACCTACGAGCAGTACGTC. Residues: CASGRTYEQYV.

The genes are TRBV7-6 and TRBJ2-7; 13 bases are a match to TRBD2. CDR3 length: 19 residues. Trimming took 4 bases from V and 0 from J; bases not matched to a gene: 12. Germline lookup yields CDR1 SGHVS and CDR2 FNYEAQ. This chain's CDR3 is CASSSGLAGAVGDSYEQYF. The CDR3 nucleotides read TGTGCCAGCAGCTCCGGACTAGCGGGAGCCGTGGGAGACTCCTACGAGCAGTACTTC. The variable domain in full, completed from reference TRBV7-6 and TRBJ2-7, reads GAGVSQSPRYKVTKRGQDVALRCDPISGHVSLYWYRQALGQGPEFLTYFNYEAQQDKSGLPNDRFSAERPEGSISTLTIQRTEQRDSAMYRCASSSGLAGAVGDSYEQYFGPGTRLTVT.

The CDR3 coding sequence is TGCGCCAGCAGCTTGGGGACATATAGCACAGATACGCAGTATTTT. Translation gives CASSLGTYSTDTQYF. The chain is built from TRBV5-1 and TRBJ2-3, with D possibly matching TRBD1 (5 bases). V lost 0 bases to trimming and J lost 0 bases, with 8 bases between them. The CDR3 consists of 15 residues. Per germline, CDR1 SGHRS and CDR2 YFSETQ. Based on the CDR3 plus reference TRBV5-1 and TRBJ2-3, the full variable domain is KAGVTQTPRYLIKTRGQQVTLSCSPISGHRSVSWYQQTPGQGLQFLFEYFSETQRNKGNFPGRFSGRQFSNSRSEMNVSTLELGDSALYLCASSLGTYSTDTQYFGPGTRLTVL.

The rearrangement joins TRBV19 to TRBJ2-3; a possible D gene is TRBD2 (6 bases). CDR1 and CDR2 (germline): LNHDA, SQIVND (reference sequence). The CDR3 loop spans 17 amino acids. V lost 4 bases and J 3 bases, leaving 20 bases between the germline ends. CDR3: CASSTGGGKSRTDTQYF. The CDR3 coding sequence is TGTGCCAGTAGTACAGGTGGAGGGAAATCTCGGACAGATACGCAGTATTTT.

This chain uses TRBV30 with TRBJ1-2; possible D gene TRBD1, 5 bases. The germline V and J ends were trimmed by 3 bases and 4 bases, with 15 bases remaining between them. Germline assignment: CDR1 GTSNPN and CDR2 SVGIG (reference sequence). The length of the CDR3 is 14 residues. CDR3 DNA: TGTGCCTGGAGAGTGTCAGGGCTGGGCTATGGCTACACCTTC. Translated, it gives CAWRVSGLGYGYTF.

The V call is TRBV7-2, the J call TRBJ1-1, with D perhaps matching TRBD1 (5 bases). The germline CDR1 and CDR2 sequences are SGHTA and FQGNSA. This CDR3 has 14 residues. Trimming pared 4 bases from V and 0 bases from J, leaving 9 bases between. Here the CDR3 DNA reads TGTGCCAGCAGCTACAGGACGGTGAACACTGAAGCTTTCTTT. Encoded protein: CASSYRTVNTEAFF.

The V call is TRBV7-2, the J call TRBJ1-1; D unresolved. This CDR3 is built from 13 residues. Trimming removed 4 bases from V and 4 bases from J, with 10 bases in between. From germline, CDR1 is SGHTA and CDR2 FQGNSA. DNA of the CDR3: TGTGCCAGCAGCTGGACCCGGGGCACTGAAGCTTTCTTT. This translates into CASSWTRGTEAFF. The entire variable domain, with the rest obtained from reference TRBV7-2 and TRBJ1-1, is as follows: GAGVSQSPSNKVTEKGKDVELRCDPISGHTALYWYRQSLGQGLEFLIYFQGNSAPDKSGLPSDRFSAERTGGSVSTLTIQRTQQEDSAVYLCASSWTRGTEAFFGQGTRLTVV.

The CDR3 sequence: CASSYLRTAGNEQFF. The DNA of the CDR3 is TGTGCCAGCAGTTACTTAAGGACGGCAGGGAATGAGCAGTTCTTC. The genes are TRBV6-6 and TRBJ2-1; D may be TRBD1 (5 bases). There are 15 residues in the CDR3. Germline V lookup: CDR1 MNHNY, CDR2 SVGAGI (reference sequence). The V gene lost 1 base and the J gene lost 7 bases, with 14 bases spanning the gap.

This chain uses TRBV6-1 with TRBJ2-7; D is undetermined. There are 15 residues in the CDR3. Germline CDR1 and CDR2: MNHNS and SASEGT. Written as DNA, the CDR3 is TGTGCCTGCAGTAAGAGCGAACATAGCTCCTACGAGCAGTACGTC. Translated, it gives CACSKSEHSSYEQYV.

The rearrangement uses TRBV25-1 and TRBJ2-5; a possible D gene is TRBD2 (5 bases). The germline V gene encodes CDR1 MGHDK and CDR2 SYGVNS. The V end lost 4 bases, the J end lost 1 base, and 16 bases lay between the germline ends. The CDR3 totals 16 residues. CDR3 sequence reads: CASSGVGLAAQETQYF. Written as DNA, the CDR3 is TGTGCCAGCAGTGGCGTCGGCCTAGCAGCCCAAGAGACCCAGTACTTC.

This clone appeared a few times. The CDR3, as DNA: TGTGCCAGCAGTGACAGCCTTAACACTGAAGCTTTCTTT. Translating gives CASSDSLNTEAFF. This chain uses TRBV28 with TRBJ1-1; perhaps TRBD1 as D (5 bases). The CDR3 spans 13 residues. V gave up 5 bases and J gave up 2 bases, with 9 bases separating them. Germline CDR1 and CDR2: MDHEN and SYDVKM.

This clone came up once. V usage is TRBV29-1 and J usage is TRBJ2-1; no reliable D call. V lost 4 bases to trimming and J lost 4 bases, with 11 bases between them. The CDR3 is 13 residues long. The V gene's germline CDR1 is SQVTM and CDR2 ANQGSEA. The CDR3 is CSVVYAYYNEQFF. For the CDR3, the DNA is TGCAGCGTTGTTTATGCGTATTACAATGAGCAGTTCTTC.

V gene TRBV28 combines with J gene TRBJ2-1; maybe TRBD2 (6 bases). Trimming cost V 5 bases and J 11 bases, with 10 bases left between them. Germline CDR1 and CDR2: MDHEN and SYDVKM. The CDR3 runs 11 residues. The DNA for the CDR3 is TGTGCCAGCAGTATTAGCGGTAAGCAGTTCTTC. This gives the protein CASSISGKQFF.

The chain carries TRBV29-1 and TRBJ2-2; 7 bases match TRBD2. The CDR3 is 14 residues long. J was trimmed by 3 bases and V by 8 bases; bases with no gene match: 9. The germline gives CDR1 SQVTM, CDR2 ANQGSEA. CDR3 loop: CSHSTSVDTGELFF. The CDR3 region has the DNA TGCAGCCACTCTACTAGCGTGGACACCGGGGAGCTGTTTTTT.

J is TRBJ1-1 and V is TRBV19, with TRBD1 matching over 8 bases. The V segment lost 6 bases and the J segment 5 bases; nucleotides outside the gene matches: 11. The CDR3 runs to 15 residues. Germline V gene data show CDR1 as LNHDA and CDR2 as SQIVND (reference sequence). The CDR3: CASRDTGGWRTEAFF. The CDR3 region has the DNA TGTGCCAGTAGGGACACAGGGGGATGGAGAACTGAAGCTTTCTTT.

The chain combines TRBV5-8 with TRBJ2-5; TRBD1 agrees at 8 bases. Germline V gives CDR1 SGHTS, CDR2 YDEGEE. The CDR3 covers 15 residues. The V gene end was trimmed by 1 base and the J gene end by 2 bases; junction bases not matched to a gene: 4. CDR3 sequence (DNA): TGTGCCAGCAGCTTGTGGCAGGGGGCTCAAGAGACCCAGTACTTC. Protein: CASSLWQGAQETQYF.

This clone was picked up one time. CDR3: CASSLARITGKNSTDTQYF. The CDR3 bases are TGTGCCAGCAGCTTAGCCCGGATTACAGGGAAGAATAGCACAGATACGCAGTATTTT. The V gene is TRBV7-9, the J gene TRBJ2-3, with D perhaps matching TRBD1 (6 bases). Germline V lookup: CDR1 SEHNR, CDR2 FQNEAQ (reference sequence). There are 19 residues in the CDR3. Trimming took off 0 bases at V and 0 bases at J, with 19 bases between the two ends. The entire variable domain, with the rest obtained from reference TRBV7-9 and TRBJ2-3, is as follows: DTGVSQNPRHKITKRGQNVTFRCDPISEHNRLYWYRQTLGQGPEFLTYFQNEAQLEKSRLLSDRFSAERPKGSFSTLEIQRTEQGDSAMYLCASSLARITGKNSTDTQYFGPGTRLTVL.

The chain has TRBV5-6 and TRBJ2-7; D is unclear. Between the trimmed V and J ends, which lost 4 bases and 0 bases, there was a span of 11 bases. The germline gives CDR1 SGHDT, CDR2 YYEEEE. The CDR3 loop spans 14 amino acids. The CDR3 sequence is CASSALYSSYEQYV. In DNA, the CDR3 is TGTGCCAGCAGCGCCCTTTATAGCTCCTACGAGCAGTACGTC.

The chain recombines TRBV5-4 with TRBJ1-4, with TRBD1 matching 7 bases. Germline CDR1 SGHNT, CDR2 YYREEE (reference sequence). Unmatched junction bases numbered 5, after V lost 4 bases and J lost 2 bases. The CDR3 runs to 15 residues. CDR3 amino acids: CASSQEGGTNEKLFF. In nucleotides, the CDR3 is TGTGCCAGCAGCCAAGAAGGGGGCACTAATGAAAAACTGTTTTTT.

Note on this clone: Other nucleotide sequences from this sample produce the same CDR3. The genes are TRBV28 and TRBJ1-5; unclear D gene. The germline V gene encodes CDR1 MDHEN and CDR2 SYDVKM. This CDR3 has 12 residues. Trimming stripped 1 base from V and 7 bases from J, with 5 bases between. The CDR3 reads CASSLSGQPQHF. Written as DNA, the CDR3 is TGTGCCAGCAGTTTATCGGGGCAGCCCCAGCATTTT.

CDR3 sequence: CASSYARQGDVAQYF. Written as DNA, the CDR3 is TGTGCCAGCAGTTACGCTCGGCAGGGGGACGTGGCGCAGTATTTT. The rearrangement links TRBV6-6 to TRBJ2-3, with 7 bases matching TRBD1. Germline-derived CDR1 and CDR2 are MNHNY and SVGAGI (reference sequence). The CDR3 totals 15 residues. V lost 2 bases, J lost 10 bases, and 12 bases stayed unmatched.

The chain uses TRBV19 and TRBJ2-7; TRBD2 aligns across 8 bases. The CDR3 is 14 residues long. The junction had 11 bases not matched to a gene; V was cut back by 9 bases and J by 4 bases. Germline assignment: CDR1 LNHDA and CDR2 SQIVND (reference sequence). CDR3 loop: CASHAREGYYEQYF. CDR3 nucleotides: TGTGCCAGCCACGCCCGGGAGGGTTATTACGAGCAGTACTTC. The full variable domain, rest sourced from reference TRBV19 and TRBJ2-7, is DGGITQSPKYLFRKEGQNVTLSCEQNLNHDAMYWYRQDPGQGLRLIYYSQIVNDFQKGDIAEGYSVSREKKESFPLTVTSAQKNPTAFYLCASHAREGYYEQYFGPGTRLTVT.

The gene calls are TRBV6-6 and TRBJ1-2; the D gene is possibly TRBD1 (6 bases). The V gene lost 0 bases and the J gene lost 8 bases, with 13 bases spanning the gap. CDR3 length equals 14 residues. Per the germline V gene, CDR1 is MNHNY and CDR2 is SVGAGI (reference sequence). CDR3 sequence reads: CASSYSGTGNGYTF. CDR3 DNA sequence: TGTGCCAGCAGTTACTCCGGAACAGGGAACGGCTACACCTTC.

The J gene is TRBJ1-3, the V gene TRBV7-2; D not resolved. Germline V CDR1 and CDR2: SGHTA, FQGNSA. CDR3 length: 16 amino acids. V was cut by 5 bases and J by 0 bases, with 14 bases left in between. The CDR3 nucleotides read TGTGCCAGCAGCAAAAGCGGACGGGCCTCTGGAAACACCATATATTTT. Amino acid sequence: CASSKSGRASGNTIYF. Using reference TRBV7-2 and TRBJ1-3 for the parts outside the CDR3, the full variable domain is GAGVSQSPSNKVTEKGKDVELRCDPISGHTALYWYRQSLGQGLEFLIYFQGNSAPDKSGLPSDRFSAERTGGSVSTLTIQRTQQEDSAVYLCASSKSGRASGNTIYFGEGSWLTVV.

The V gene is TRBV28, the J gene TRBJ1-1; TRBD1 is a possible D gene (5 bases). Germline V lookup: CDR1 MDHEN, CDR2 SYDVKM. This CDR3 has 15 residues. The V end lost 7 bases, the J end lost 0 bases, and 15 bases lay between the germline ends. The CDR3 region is CASNWGQVVNTEAFF. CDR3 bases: TGTGCCAGCAACTGGGGCCAAGTCGTGAACACTGAAGCTTTCTTT.

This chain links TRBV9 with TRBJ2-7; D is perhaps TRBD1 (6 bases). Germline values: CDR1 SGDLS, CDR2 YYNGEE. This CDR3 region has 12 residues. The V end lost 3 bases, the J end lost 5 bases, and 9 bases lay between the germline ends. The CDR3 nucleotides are TGTGCCAGCAGCGAGGACAGTCACGAGCAGTACTTC. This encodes CASSEDSHEQYF.